The clone carrying this T cell receptor (beta chain) has only one observation. Its specificity is unknown. Assay used: immunoSEQ multiplex PCR; TCRdb lists only in-frame clones, some missing. This table holds around 150,000 clones, 88% found once. Per germline, CDR1 SNHLY and CDR2 FYNNEI. The length of the CDR3 is 14 residues. The germline V and J ends were trimmed by 6 bases and 5 bases, with 14 bases remaining between them. This entry belongs to a study of cytotoxic CD8 clonotypes in ibrutinib-treated CLL. About the study: Recorded responses included about 25 partial and 2 complete; following median approximately 68 months, roughly 15 stayed remitted and around 12 progressed. The response samples were taken once patients had been treated for a median of approximately twelve months, range 6 to 36.

Study-level results: Against age-matched healthy donors, baseline clonality ran higher and tracked circulating CD8+ T-cell counts. Public clonotypes proved infrequent, and on treatment they shrank or remained steady.

The origin of this receptor is a human donor with chronic lymphocytic leukemia. Sequencing used PBMCs, obtained at disease progression, from a patient treated with ibrutinib. This chain joins TRBV2 and TRBJ1-5; D is perhaps TRBD1 (5 bases). Written as DNA, the CDR3 is TGTGCCAGCAGGAGTTCAGGGTTCGATCAGCCCCAGCATTTT. As protein: CASRSSGFDQPQHF.